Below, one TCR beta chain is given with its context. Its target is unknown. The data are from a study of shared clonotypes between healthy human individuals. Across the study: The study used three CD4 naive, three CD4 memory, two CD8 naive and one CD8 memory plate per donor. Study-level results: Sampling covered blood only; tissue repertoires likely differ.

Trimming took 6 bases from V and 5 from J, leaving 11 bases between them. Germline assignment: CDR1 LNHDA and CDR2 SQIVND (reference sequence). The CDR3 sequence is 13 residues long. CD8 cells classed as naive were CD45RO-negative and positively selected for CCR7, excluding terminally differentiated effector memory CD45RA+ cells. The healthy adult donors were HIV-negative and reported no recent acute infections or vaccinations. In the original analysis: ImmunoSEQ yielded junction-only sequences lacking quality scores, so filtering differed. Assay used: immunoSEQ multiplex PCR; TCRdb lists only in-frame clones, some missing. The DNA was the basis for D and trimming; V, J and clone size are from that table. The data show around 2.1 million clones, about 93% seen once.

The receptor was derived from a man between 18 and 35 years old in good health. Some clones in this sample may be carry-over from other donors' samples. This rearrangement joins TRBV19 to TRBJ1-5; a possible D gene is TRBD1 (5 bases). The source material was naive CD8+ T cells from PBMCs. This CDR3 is CASRWMGDQPQHF. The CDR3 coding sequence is TGTGCCAGTAGATGGATGGGGGATCAGCCCCAGCATTTT.